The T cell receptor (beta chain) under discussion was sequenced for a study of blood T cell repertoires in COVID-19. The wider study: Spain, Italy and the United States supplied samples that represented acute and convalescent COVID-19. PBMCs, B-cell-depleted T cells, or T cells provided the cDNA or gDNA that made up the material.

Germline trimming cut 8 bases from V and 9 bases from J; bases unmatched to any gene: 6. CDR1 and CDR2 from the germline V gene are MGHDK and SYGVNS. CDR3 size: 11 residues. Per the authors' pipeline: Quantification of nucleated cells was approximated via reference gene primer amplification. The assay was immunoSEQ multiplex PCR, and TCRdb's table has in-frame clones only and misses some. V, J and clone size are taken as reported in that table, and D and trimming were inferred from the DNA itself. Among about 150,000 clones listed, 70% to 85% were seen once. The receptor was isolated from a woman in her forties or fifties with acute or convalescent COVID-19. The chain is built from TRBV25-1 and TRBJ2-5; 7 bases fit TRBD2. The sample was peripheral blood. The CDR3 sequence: CASRDYESQYF. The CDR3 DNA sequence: TGTGCCAGCCGGGACTACGAGTCCCAGTACTTC.